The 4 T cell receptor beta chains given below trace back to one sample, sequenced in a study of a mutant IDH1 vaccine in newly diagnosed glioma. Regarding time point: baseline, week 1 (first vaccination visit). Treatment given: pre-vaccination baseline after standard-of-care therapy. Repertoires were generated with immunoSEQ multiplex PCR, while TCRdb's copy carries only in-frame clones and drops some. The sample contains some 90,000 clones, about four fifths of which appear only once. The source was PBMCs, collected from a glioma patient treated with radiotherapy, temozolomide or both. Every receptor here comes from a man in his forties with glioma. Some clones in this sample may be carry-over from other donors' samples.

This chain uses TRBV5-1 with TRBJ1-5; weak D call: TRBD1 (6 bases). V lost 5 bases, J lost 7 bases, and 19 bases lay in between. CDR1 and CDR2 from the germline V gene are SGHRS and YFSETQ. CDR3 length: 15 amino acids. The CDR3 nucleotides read TGCGCCAGCAGTCTGTCCGGGGGCGCCGGACAGCCCCAGCATTTT. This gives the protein CASSLSGGAGQPQHF. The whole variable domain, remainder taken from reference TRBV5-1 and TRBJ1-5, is KAGVTQTPRYLIKTRGQQVTLSCSPISGHRSVSWYQQTPGQGLQFLFEYFSETQRNKGNFPGRFSGRQFSNSRSEMNVSTLELGDSALYLCASSLSGGAGQPQHFGDGTRLSIL.

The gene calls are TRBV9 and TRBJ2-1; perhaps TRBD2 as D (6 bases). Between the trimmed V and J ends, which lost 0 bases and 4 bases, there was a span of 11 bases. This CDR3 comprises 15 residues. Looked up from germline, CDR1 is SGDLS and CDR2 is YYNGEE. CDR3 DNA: TGTGCCAGCAGCGTAGGGGGAGGACCATACAATGAGCAGTTCTTC. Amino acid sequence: CASSVGGGPYNEQFF.

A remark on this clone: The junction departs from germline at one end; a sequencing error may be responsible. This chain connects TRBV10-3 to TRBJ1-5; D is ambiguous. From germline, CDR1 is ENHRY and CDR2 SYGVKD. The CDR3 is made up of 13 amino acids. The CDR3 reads CAISDKGNRPQHF. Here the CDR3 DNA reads TGTGCCATCAGTGATAAGGGCAATCGGCCCCAGCATTTT.

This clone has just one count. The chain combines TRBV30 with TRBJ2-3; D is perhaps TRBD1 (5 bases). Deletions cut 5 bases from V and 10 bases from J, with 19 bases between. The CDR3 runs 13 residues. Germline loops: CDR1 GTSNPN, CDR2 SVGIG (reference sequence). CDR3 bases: TGTGCCTGGGGGCCGAATACAGGTGATGCGCAGTATTTT. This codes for CAWGPNTGDAQYF.